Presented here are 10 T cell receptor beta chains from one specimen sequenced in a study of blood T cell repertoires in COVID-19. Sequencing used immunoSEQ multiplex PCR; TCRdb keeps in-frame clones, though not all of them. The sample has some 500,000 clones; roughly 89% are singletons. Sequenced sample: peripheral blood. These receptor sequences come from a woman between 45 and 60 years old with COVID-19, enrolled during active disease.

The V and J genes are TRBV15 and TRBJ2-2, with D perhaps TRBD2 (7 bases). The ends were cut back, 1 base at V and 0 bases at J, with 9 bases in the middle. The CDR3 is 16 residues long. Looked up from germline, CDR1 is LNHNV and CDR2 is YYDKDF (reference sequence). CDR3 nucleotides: TGTGCCACCAGCAGAGGCGGGGGCGCGAACACCGGGGAGCTGTTTTTT. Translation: CATSRGGGANTGELFF.

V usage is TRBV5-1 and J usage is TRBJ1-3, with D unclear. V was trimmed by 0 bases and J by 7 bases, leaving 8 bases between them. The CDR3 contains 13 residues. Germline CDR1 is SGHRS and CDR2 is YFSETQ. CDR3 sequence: CASSLEEFNTIYF. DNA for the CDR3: TGCGCCAGCAGCTTGGAAGAGTTTAACACCATATATTTT.

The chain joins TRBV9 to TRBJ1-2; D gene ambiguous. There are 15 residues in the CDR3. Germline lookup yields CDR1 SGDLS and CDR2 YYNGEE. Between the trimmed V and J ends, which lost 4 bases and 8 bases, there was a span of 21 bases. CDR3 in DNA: TGTGCCAGCAGCTCCCCGGGAGGGCCACGGAGGGGCTACACCTTC. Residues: CASSSPGGPRRGYTF.

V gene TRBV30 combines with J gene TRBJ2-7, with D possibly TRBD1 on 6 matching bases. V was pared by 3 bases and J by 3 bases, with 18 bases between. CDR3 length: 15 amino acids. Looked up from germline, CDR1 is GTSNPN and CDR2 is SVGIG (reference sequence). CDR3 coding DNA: TGTGCCTGGAGGGCCGGGACAAGCGGCTTCTACGAGCAGTACTTC. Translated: CAWRAGTSGFYEQYF.

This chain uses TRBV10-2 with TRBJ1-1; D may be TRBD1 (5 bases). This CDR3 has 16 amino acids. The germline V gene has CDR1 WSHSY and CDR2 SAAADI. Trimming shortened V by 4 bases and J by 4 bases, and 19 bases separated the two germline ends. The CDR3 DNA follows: TGCGCCAGCAGTGGAGCTCTGGGACGGCGGGGCACTGAAGCTTTCTTT. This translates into CASSGALGRRGTEAFF.

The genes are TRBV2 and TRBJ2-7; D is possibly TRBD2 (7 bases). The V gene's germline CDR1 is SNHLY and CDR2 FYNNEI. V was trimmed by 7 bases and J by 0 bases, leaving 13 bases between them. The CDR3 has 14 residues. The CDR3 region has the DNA TGTGCCAGCACCGGGGGGCGGTCCTCCTACGAGCAGTACTTC. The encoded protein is CASTGGRSSYEQYF. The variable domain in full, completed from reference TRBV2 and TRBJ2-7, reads EPEVTQTPSHQVTQMGQEVILRCVPISNHLYFYWYRQILGQKVEFLVSFYNNEISEKSEIFDDQFSVERPDGSNFTLKIRSTKLEDSAMYFCASTGGRSSYEQYFGPGTRLTVT.

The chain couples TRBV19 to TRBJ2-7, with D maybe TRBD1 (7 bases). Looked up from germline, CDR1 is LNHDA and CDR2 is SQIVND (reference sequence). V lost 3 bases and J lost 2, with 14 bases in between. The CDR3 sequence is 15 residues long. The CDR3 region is CASSIGGGAAYEQYF. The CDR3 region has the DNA TGTGCCAGTAGTATCGGAGGGGGCGCGGCCTACGAGCAGTACTTC.

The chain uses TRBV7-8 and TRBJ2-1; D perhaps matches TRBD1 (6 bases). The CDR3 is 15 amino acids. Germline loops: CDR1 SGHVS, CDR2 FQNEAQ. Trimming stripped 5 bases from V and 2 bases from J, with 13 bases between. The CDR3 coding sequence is TGTGCCAGCAGCCTTCGGACAGAGACCTACAATGAGCAGTTCTTC. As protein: CASSLRTETYNEQFF.

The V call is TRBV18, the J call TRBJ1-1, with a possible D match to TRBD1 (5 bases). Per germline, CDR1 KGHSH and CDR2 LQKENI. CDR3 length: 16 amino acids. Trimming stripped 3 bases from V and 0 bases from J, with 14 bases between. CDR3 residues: CASSPIIGAMNTEAFF. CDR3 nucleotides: TGTGCCAGCTCACCTATTATAGGGGCCATGAACACTGAAGCTTTCTTT.

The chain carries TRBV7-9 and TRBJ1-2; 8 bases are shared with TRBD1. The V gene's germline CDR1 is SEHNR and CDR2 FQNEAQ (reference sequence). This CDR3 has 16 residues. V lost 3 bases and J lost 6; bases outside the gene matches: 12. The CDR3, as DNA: TGTGCCAGCAGCTTTCCAAGACAGGGGCGGGAGAATGGCTACACCTTC. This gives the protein CASSFPRQGRENGYTF. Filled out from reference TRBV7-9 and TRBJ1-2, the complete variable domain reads DTGVSQNPRHKITKRGQNVTFRCDPISEHNRLYWYRQTLGQGPEFLTYFQNEAQLEKSRLLSDRFSAERPKGSFSTLEIQRTEQGDSAMYLCASSFPRQGRENGYTFGSGTRLTVV.